This T cell receptor beta chain was recorded in a study of cytomegalovirus exposure and HLA in healthy donors. Trimming pared 6 bases from V and 4 bases from J, leaving 12 bases between. Germline assignment: CDR1 LNHDA and CDR2 SQIVND (reference sequence). The length of the CDR3 is 13 residues. Use of 60 Vbeta and 13 Jbeta primers characterized the PCR. Sequenced by immunoSEQ multiplex PCR; TCRdb stores in-frame clones only, minus some. The profile shows approximately 100,000 clones, about 80% of them singletons. This TCR came from a female donor in good health and CMV-seropositive. This rearrangement joins TRBV19 to TRBJ1-1, with a weak D call TRBD1 (5 bases). The sequencing sample was made of PBMCs. CDR3 bases: TGTGCCAGTAGAAAGGGGTCGGGCACTGAAGCTTTCTTT. It specifies CASRKGSGTEAFF.